Presented here are 16 T cell receptor beta chains from one specimen sequenced in a study of T cells after yellow fever vaccination. Each CDR3 protein is one row after TCRdb ran MiXCR on the 5' RACE reads. This sample carries 450,000 to 600,000 distinct CDR3 sequences, 13% of them seen once, and the ten largest clones take more than 13%. The material was PBMCs, obtained on the day of the yellow fever booster vaccination. These receptors originate from a man younger than 45 who received the YFV17D yellow fever vaccine.

The chain carries TRBV4-2 and TRBJ2-7; D remains unclear. V shed 4 bases and J shed 0 bases, with 10 bases lying between them. Germline V lookup: CDR1 LGHNA, CDR2 YNFKEQ. There are 14 residues in the CDR3. CDR3: CASSPTTRSYEQYF. The CDR3 DNA reads as TGTGCCAGCAGCCCCACCACACGCTCCTACGAGCAGTACTTC.

Points on this clonotype: The CDR3 does not close with the conserved phenylalanine or tryptophan, likely indicating a read error. V gene TRBV27 combines with J gene TRBJ2-5, with D perhaps matching TRBD1 (5 bases). CDR3 length equals 14 residues. CDR1 and CDR2 (germline): MNHEY, SMNVEV (reference sequence). The V end lost 5 bases, the J end lost 4 bases, and 14 bases lay between the germline ends. The CDR3: CASSPIPQGETQYS. CDR3 sequence (DNA): TGTGCCAGCAGTCCTATTCCCCAGGGAGAGACCCAGTACTCC.

The sample holds a few counts of this clonotype. The V and J genes are TRBV5-6 and TRBJ2-5; 13 bases line up with TRBD2. Germline CDR1 reads SGHDT; CDR2 reads YYEEEE. The junction had 8 bases not matched to a gene; V was cut back by 5 bases and J by 1 base. This CDR3 spans 17 amino acids. DNA of the CDR3: TGTGCCAGCAGTCGGACTAGCGGGAGATGGGGCCAAGAGACCCAGTACTTC. Protein: CASSRTSGRWGQETQYF.

The J gene is TRBJ2-1, the V gene TRBV4-1, with 8 positions matching TRBD1. The CDR3 runs to 16 residues. CDR1 MGHRA and CDR2 YSYEKL come from the germline V gene. V was pared by 0 bases and J by 6 bases, with 7 bases of the junction left unmatched. This chain's CDR3 is CASSQEPGGAINEQFF. In DNA form, the CDR3 reads TGCGCCAGCAGCCAAGAGCCAGGGGGCGCGATCAATGAGCAGTTCTTC.

The chain recombines TRBV6-2 or TRBV6-3 with TRBJ2-7; D unclear. Trimming shortened V by 5 bases and J by 5 bases, and 19 bases separated the two germline ends. Germline assignment: CDR1 MNHEY and CDR2 SVGEGT. The CDR3 has 15 amino acids. In DNA form, the CDR3 reads TGTGCCAGCAGTACAGACTTGAGGTGGGATAACGAGCAGTACTTC. Its protein product is CASSTDLRWDNEQYF.

The V and J genes are TRBV27 and TRBJ2-2, with TRBD2 identical over 7 bases. J was trimmed by 5 bases and V by 7 bases; bases with no gene match: 10. Per the germline V gene, CDR1 is MNHEY and CDR2 is SMNVEV (reference sequence). This CDR3 comprises 15 residues. The CDR3 region has the DNA TGTGCCAGCAAGGGTGCGGGAGTGGGAACCGGGGAGCTGTTTTTT. Translation gives CASKGAGVGTGELFF.

This clonotype came up many times. The rearrangement links TRBV5-1 to TRBJ2-7; 7 bases are shared with TRBD1. Germline CDR1 is SGHRS and CDR2 is YFSETQ. Losses at the gene ends were 0 bases for V and 1 base for J; bases not matched to a gene: 16. This CDR3 is 19 amino acids long. CDR3 amino acids: CASSLVAPGQNFGSYEQYF. CDR3 coding DNA: TGCGCCAGCAGCTTGGTTGCCCCGGGACAGAATTTCGGATCCTACGAGCAGTACTTC.

This clonotype was seen at least ten times. The chain links TRBV20-1 to TRBJ2-7, with TRBD2 as a possible D gene (5 bases). The CDR3 spans 11 residues. V was shortened by 6 bases and J by 2 bases, with 8 bases between the two germline ends. Germline values: CDR1 DFQATT, CDR2 SNEGSKA (reference sequence). The CDR3 loop is CSARGPYEQYF. The CDR3, as DNA: TGCAGTGCCCGGGGTCCCTACGAGCAGTACTTC.

The V and J genes are TRBV4-2 and TRBJ2-5, with 13 nucleotides matching TRBD2. The CDR3 contains 16 residues. Trimming cost V 2 bases and J 5 bases; bases outside gene matches: 5. The germline CDR1 and CDR2 sequences are LGHNA and YNFKEQ. CDR3 residues: CASSQLLAGGPETQYF. The CDR3 DNA reads as TGTGCCAGCAGCCAATTACTAGCGGGAGGGCCTGAGACCCAGTACTTC.

The gene calls are TRBV5-6 and TRBJ2-1; weak D call: TRBD2 (5 bases). Germline CDR1 SGHDT, CDR2 YYEEEE. The V end was cut by 6 bases, the J end by 6 bases, with 10 bases between. The CDR3 is 12 amino acids. The CDR3 region is CASILGSNEQFF. The CDR3 DNA reads TGTGCCAGCATACTGGGGAGCAATGAGCAGTTCTTC.

V usage is TRBV21-1 and J usage is TRBJ2-2; the table's D call of TRBD1 was not tested on the DNA. TRBV21-1 is a pseudogene locus. The CDR3 is 18 amino acids. As DNA, the CDR3 is TGTGCCAGCAGAACCACGGACAGGGTCCGGCCGAACACCGGGGAGCTGTTTTTT. Its protein product is CASRTTDRVRPNTGELFF.

This clonotype was seen a handful of times. The V and J genes are TRBV19 and TRBJ2-7; 10 bases map to TRBD1. The CDR3 runs to 14 residues. CDR1 is LNHDA and CDR2 is SQIVND in the germline V gene (reference sequence). Losses at the gene ends were 10 bases for V and 1 base for J; bases not matched to a gene: 7. This CDR3 reads CATKGTGVSYEQYF. The CDR3 region has the DNA TGTGCCACCAAAGGGACAGGGGTATCCTACGAGCAGTACTTC.

This clonotype has only a few counts. The CDR3: CASSLVTEDSPLHF. The CDR3, as DNA: TGCGCCAGCAGCTTGGTGACAGAGGATTCACCCCTCCACTTT. The chain combines TRBV5-1 with TRBJ1-6; TRBD1 might be the D (5 bases). Germline V gene lookup returns CDR1 SGHRS and CDR2 YFSETQ. Between the trimmed V and J ends, which lost 0 bases and 8 bases, there was a span of 9 bases. The length of the CDR3 is 14 residues.

This clonotype was seen more than once but under ten times. The gene calls are TRBV3-1 and TRBJ1-4; D may be TRBD1 (6 bases). Germline CDR1 LGHDT, CDR2 YNNKEL (reference sequence). Trimming stripped 4 bases from V and 8 bases from J, with 17 bases between. The CDR3 is made up of 15 amino acids. This CDR3 reads CASSPNIQGLEKLFF. In nucleotides, the CDR3 is TGTGCCAGCAGCCCGAACATACAGGGTCTGGAAAAACTGTTTTTT.

This chain joins TRBV10-3 and TRBJ2-7; 9 nucleotides agree with TRBD2. CDR1 is ENHRY, CDR2 SYGVKD, per germline. The CDR3 is made up of 15 amino acids. The V segment lost 5 bases and the J segment 1 base; nucleotides outside the gene matches: 6. CDR3 sequence (DNA): TGTGCCATCAGTCGTAGCGGGAGTTTGTCCTACGAGCAGTACTTC. As protein: CAISRSGSLSYEQYF.

Only a few counts were recorded for this clonotype. The V and J genes are TRBV6-1 and TRBJ2-5; no clear D. Per germline, CDR1 MNHNS and CDR2 SASEGT. The CDR3 sequence is 15 residues long. The V gene lost 5 bases and the J gene lost 3 bases, with 16 bases spanning the gap. CDR3 sequence: CASSQLGWAEETQYF. The DNA for the CDR3 is TGTGCCAGCAGTCAGCTAGGGTGGGCAGAAGAGACCCAGTACTTC.